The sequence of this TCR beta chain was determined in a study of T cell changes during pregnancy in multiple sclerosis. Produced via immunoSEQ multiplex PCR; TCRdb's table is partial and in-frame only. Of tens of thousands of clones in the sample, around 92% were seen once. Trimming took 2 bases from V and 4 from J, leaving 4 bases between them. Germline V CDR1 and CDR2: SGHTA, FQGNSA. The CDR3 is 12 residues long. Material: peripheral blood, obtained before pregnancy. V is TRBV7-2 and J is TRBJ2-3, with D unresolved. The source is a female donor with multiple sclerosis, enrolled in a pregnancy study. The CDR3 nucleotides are TGTGCCAGCAGCTTATCATCAGATACGCAGTATTTT. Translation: CASSLSSDTQYF.